Each of the 5 T cell receptor beta chains below was sequenced from the same sample in a study of post-analysis software for immune sequencing data. Unique molecular identifiers were carried by the TCR beta cDNA libraries. MiXCR, applied by TCRdb to the PCR reads, yields one record per CDR3 protein. The table includes roughly 150,000 distinct CDR3 sequences, 36% detected once. The sequences come from blood, collected after autologous hematopoietic stem cell transplantation. These TCRs come from a girl between 5 and 17 years old with multiple sclerosis.

The table lists this clonotype with a few counts. This chain joins TRBV14 and TRBJ1-6, with 9 bases identical to TRBD1. The CDR3 is 14 amino acids. Germline CDR1 and CDR2: SGHDN and FVKESK. The trim removed 5 bases at V and 6 bases at J, leaving 2 bases unmatched. This chain's CDR3 is CASSADRGNSPLHF. The CDR3 DNA sequence: TGTGCCAGCAGCGCGGACAGGGGTAATTCACCCCTCCACTTT.

In its sample, this clonotype was seen many times. The gene calls are TRBV20-1 and TRBJ2-1, with 7 bases lining up with TRBD2. This CDR3 has 13 residues. V dropped 3 bases and J dropped 4; count of bases not matched to a gene: 3. Germline V gene sequence: CDR1 DFQATT, CDR2 SNEGSKA (reference sequence). Here the CDR3 DNA reads TGCAGTGCTAGCTCTAGCGGTTACAATGAGCAGTTCTTC. This codes for CSASSSGYNEQFF.

The rearrangement joins TRBV12-3 or TRBV12-4 to TRBJ2-1; D is unclear. Trimming removed 7 bases from V and 0 bases from J, with 10 bases in between. The length of the CDR3 is 14 residues. The DNA for the CDR3 is TGTGCCAGCATTACTTCAAGCTCCTACAATGAGCAGTTCTTC. The encoded protein is CASITSSSYNEQFF.

This clonotype was seen only a few times. This sequence joins TRBV30 and TRBJ2-5; the D call may be TRBD1 or TRBD2 (5 bases each). V lost 3 bases and J 1 base, leaving 9 bases between the germline ends. The CDR3 is 13 amino acids. Germline V lookup: CDR1 GTSNPN, CDR2 SVGIG (reference sequence). CDR3 sequence (DNA): TGTGCCTGGAGGGGACCCACCCAAGAGACCCAGTACTTC. Residues: CAWRGPTQETQYF.

The rearrangement links TRBV29-1 to TRBJ2-2, with 7 bases identical to TRBD2. CDR3 length: 16 amino acids. The V gene's germline CDR1 is SQVTM and CDR2 ANQGSEA. V trimming: 4 bases; J trimming: 1 base; junction bases outside the gene matches: 9. CDR3 protein: CSVVFSTSWNTGELFF. For the CDR3, the DNA is TGCAGCGTTGTATTCTCGACTAGCTGGAACACCGGGGAGCTGTTTTTT.